This T cell receptor (beta chain) was documented in a study of blood T cells in healthy people across ages. Overall study: Template switching picked up about one barcoded beta molecule for each two T cells. Study observations and caveats: As age increased, TCR beta diversity per million T cells fell in a roughly linear fashion.

Turning to this clonotype: Its antigen is currently unknown.

Per the germline V gene, CDR1 is MNHNS and CDR2 is SASEGT. The CDR3 contains 14 residues. V was clipped by 8 bases and J by 3 bases, with 14 bases between them. PCR was performed a second time for about 7 to 11 cycles using a sample-barcoded 5' primer and a J-beta primer mix. TCRdb reanalysed the 5' RACE reads using MiXCR and keeps one entry per CDR3 protein. The data show 650,000 or so distinct CDR3 sequences, with 52% seen just once and around an eighth held by the top ten. Sample: blood. This sequence joins TRBV6-1 and TRBJ2-1; D unclear. This TCR was sampled from an elderly woman in good health. The CDR3 sequence is CASVAAVRYNEQFF. In DNA, the CDR3 is TGTGCCAGCGTAGCCGCGGTCCGCTACAATGAGCAGTTCTTC.